Presented here are 28 T cell receptor beta chains from one specimen sequenced in a study of shared clonotypes between healthy human individuals. Clones were read by immunoSEQ multiplex PCR, and TCRdb kept only the in-frame ones, dropping some. The table lists about 960,000 clones, approximately 80% of them singletons. The sequencing input was memory CD4+ T cells sorted from blood. Regarding subset: CD45RA-negative fraction. These receptor sequences come from a man younger than 35 in good health.

The chain carries TRBV25-1 and TRBJ1-2; D is possibly TRBD1 (5 bases). The V gene lost 4 bases and the J gene lost 8 bases, with 17 bases spanning the gap. This CDR3 has 14 amino acids. The germline V gene encodes CDR1 MGHDK and CDR2 SYGVNS. In DNA, the CDR3 is TGTGCCAGCAGTGCTAGCCCAGGGACGGGCGGCTACACCTTC. Residues: CASSASPGTGGYTF.

V gene TRBV2 combines with J gene TRBJ2-2; unclear D gene. Germline lookup yields CDR1 SNHLY and CDR2 FYNNEI. V dropped 0 bases and J dropped 8 bases, with 13 bases sitting between them. This CDR3 is 15 amino acids long. The CDR3 protein is CASSEALAGQGELFF. The CDR3 coding sequence is TGTGCCAGCAGTGAAGCGCTGGCAGGTCAAGGGGAGCTGTTTTTT.

The genes are TRBV30 and TRBJ1-1; 7 bases are a match to TRBD1. V was pared by 2 bases and J by 0 bases, with 9 bases of the junction left unmatched. The CDR3 extends over 16 amino acids. Germline CDR1 is GTSNPN and CDR2 is SVGIG (reference sequence). CDR3 nucleotide sequence: TGTGCCTGGAGTAAGTCAGGGGGGTGGGTGAACACTGAAGCTTTCTTT. As protein: CAWSKSGGWVNTEAFF.

Worth noting for this clone: At one end the junction does not follow the germline gene, possibly because of a read error. The chain combines TRBV5-1 with TRBJ1-5, with D maybe TRBD1 (6 bases). This CDR3 is 15 amino acids long. The germline CDR1 and CDR2 sequences are SGHRS and YFSETQ. The CDR3 protein is CASSPRGQRNQPQHF. Here the CDR3 DNA reads TGTGCCAGCAGCCCCCGAGGACAGCGCAATCAGCCCCAGCATTTT.

About this clone: A much bigger clone sits one base away, suggesting this may be a read error. Additional DNA sequences in this sample encode the identical CDR3. This chain's CDR3 is CASSEQGMNTEAFF. The CDR3 coding sequence is TGTGCCAGCAGTGAACAGGGAATGAACACTGAAGCTTTCTTT. V gene TRBV25-1 combines with J gene TRBJ1-1; maybe TRBD1 (5 bases). This CDR3 comprises 14 residues. V was clipped by 2 bases and J by 0 bases, with 7 bases between them. Germline CDR1 is MGHDK and CDR2 is SYGVNS.

V usage is TRBV28 and J usage is TRBJ2-7; the D call may be TRBD1 or TRBD2 (6 bases each). The CDR3 contains 16 residues. Germline V gives CDR1 MDHEN, CDR2 SYDVKM. V shed 6 bases and J shed 0 bases, with 18 bases lying between them. DNA for the CDR3: TGTGCCAGCAGACATGGGGGGCCGGCCAGCTCCTACGAGCAGTACTTC. Its translation is CASRHGGPASSYEQYF.

This clone appeared many times. The V call is TRBV28, the J call TRBJ2-7, with D possibly called TRBD1 or TRBD2 (5 bases each). The CDR3 contains 14 residues. Germline assignment: CDR1 MDHEN and CDR2 SYDVKM. Between the trimmed V and J ends, which lost 7 bases and 7 bases, there was a span of 20 bases. CDR3 nucleotides: TGTGCCAGCAAACTCCCAGCGGCTCAGGGTGAGCAGTACTTC. This encodes CASKLPAAQGEQYF. Full variable domain (rest looked up from reference TRBV28 and TRBJ2-7): DVKVTQSSRYLVKRTGEKVFLECVQDMDHENMFWYRQDPGLGLRLIYFSYDVKMKEKGDIPEGYSVSREKKERFSLILESASTNQTSMYLCASKLPAAQGEQYFGPGTRLTVT.

This clone showed up just a few times. The rearrangement links TRBV2 to TRBJ1-2; no definite D call. The CDR3 runs 12 residues. Germline CDR1 and CDR2: SNHLY and FYNNEI. Trimming took off 5 bases at V and 1 base at J, with 5 bases between the two ends. The CDR3 is CASSKVNYGYTF. Written as DNA, the CDR3 is TGTGCCAGCAGTAAGGTTAACTATGGCTACACCTTC.

The rearrangement joins TRBV6-1 to TRBJ2-5; 10 nucleotides agree with TRBD1. The CDR3 is 14 amino acids. Per the germline V gene, CDR1 is MNHNS and CDR2 is SASEGT. With V trimmed by 6 bases and J by 4 bases, 5 bases remained unmatched. CDR3 sequence (DNA): TGTGCCAGCAGAGGACAGGGGGGGGTAGAGACCCAGTACTTC. It translates to CASRGQGGVETQYF.

This chain links TRBV4-3 with TRBJ2-5, with TRBD1 as a possible D gene (6 bases). Trimming shortened V by 4 bases and J by 5 bases, and 20 bases separated the two germline ends. This CDR3 has 16 residues. Germline loops: CDR1 LGHNA, CDR2 YSLEER. Here the CDR3 reads CASSLTGTKRPETQYF. CDR3 in DNA: TGCGCCAGCAGCCTCACCGGGACAAAAAGGCCGGAGACCCAGTACTTC.

The CDR3 coding sequence is TGCGCCAGCAGCTTGGCCAGGCACAGGGAAGAGACCCAGTACTTC. This sequence encodes CASSLARHREETQYF. The chain links TRBV5-1 to TRBJ2-5; D possibly corresponds to TRBD1 (6 bases). The CDR3 has 15 amino acids. The V end lost 0 bases, the J end lost 3 bases, and 12 bases lay between the germline ends. Germline CDR1 SGHRS, CDR2 YFSETQ.

This chain uses TRBV19 with TRBJ2-1; D is perhaps TRBD1 or TRBD2 (5 bases each). The CDR3 is 18 amino acids. Germline CDR1 reads LNHDA; CDR2 reads SQIVND (reference sequence). The germline V and J ends were trimmed by 9 bases and 0 bases, with 24 bases remaining between them. This CDR3 is CASRERGTGTFSYNEQFF. For the CDR3, the DNA is TGTGCCAGCCGAGAGCGAGGAACCGGGACCTTCTCCTACAATGAGCAGTTCTTC.

The chain joins TRBV6-4 to TRBJ1-1, with D possibly TRBD1 on 5 matching bases. The CDR3 is 17 residues long. From germline, CDR1 is MRHNA and CDR2 SNTAGT. V gave up 4 bases and J gave up 1 base, with 19 bases separating them. CDR3 nucleotide sequence: TGTGCCAGCAGTGGGCCAAGGGGCCCTTTTGGGAACACTGAAGCTTTCTTT. Translating gives CASSGPRGPFGNTEAFF.

The CDR3 DNA follows: TGCGCCAGCAGCTTGGAGGCCTACGAGCAGTACTTC. This gives the protein CASSLEAYEQYF. V gene TRBV5-1 combines with J gene TRBJ2-7; D is unclear. The CDR3 is 12 residues long. V was pared by 0 bases and J by 2 bases, with 3 bases between. CDR1 and CDR2 (germline): SGHRS, YFSETQ.

The rearrangement links TRBV30 to TRBJ1-2; D is uncertain. CDR3 length: 11 residues. Germline lookup yields CDR1 GTSNPN and CDR2 SVGIG (reference sequence). The V end lost 5 bases, the J end lost 2 bases, and 6 bases lay between the germline ends. The CDR3 DNA reads TGTGCCTGGGAAGGGAACTATGGCTACACCTTC. It codes for CAWEGNYGYTF.

The table lists this clone with many counts. V is TRBV18 and J is TRBJ1-1, with unresolved D. CDR3 length: 16 amino acids. Between the trimmed V and J ends, which lost 3 bases and 2 bases, there was a span of 16 bases. Germline values: CDR1 KGHSH, CDR2 LQKENI. CDR3: CASSPRSRDANTEAFF. For the CDR3, the DNA is TGTGCCAGCTCACCTAGGTCAAGGGATGCTAACACTGAAGCTTTCTTT.

V is TRBV10-3 and J is TRBJ1-2; D is ambiguous. Germline V CDR1 and CDR2: ENHRY, SYGVKD. V lost 0 bases, J lost 3 bases, and 5 bases lay in between. The CDR3 contains 13 residues. As DNA, the CDR3 is TGTGCCATCAGTGAGTCGATGGACTATGGCTACACCTTC. It encodes CAISESMDYGYTF.

This clone was found a few times. V and J are TRBV12-5 and TRBJ1-1; D gene ambiguous. The CDR3 is 13 residues long. Germline V gives CDR1 LGHNT, CDR2 FRNRAP. Deletions cut 5 bases from V and 7 bases from J, with 14 bases between. This CDR3 reads CASGPETEGEAFF. Here the CDR3 DNA reads TGTGCTAGTGGTCCAGAAACGGAGGGTGAAGCTTTCTTT.

The DNA for the CDR3 is TGTGCCAGCAGGACAGCAAACAATGAGCAGTTCTTC. Translating gives CASRTANNEQFF. This chain links TRBV7-2 with TRBJ2-1; perhaps TRBD1 as D (5 bases). The CDR3 runs to 12 residues. CDR1 is SGHTA, CDR2 FQGNSA, per germline. The germline V and J ends were trimmed by 6 bases and 5 bases, with 8 bases remaining between them. Full variable domain (missing parts from reference TRBV7-2 and TRBJ2-1): GAGVSQSPSNKVTEKGKDVELRCDPISGHTALYWYRQSLGQGLEFLIYFQGNSAPDKSGLPSDRFSAERTGGSVSTLTIQRTQQEDSAVYLCASRTANNEQFFGPGTRLTVL.

The rearrangement uses TRBV5-6 and TRBJ2-7, with 10 bases that match TRBD2. Germline CDR1 is SGHDT and CDR2 is YYEEEE. The CDR3 consists of 16 residues. J lost 7 bases, V lost 4 bases, and 14 bases had no gene match. CDR3 residues: CASSLLVVAGGGEQYF. CDR3 DNA: TGTGCCAGCAGCCTCCTGGTGGTAGCGGGAGGCGGTGAGCAGTACTTC. Drawing the rest from reference TRBV5-6 and TRBJ2-7, the complete variable domain is DAGVTQSPTHLIKTRGQQVTLRCSPKSGHDTVSWYQQALGQGPQFIFQYYEEEERQRGNFPDRFSGHQFPNYSSELNVNALLLGDSALYLCASSLLVVAGGGEQYFGPGTRLTVT.

The chain uses TRBV18 and TRBJ1-2; weak D call: TRBD1 (5 bases). Germline CDR1 reads KGHSH; CDR2 reads LQKENI. The germline V and J ends were trimmed by 4 bases and 5 bases, with 14 bases remaining between them. This CDR3 has 14 residues. CDR3 bases: TGTGCCAGCTCACTCCCCGGGACTCAGTATGGCTACACCTTC. Its translation is CASSLPGTQYGYTF.

The rearrangement links TRBV11-3 to TRBJ2-2; D gene uncertain. In germline, CDR1 is SGHNT, CDR2 YENEEA. Trimming shortened V by 10 bases and J by 1 base, and 7 bases separated the two germline ends. There are 12 residues in the CDR3. The CDR3 region is CATRLNTGELFF. The CDR3 DNA reads as TGTGCCACGAGGTTGAACACCGGGGAGCTGTTTTTT. Supplemented by reference TRBV11-3 and TRBJ2-2, the full variable domain reads EAGVVQSPRYKIIEKKQPVAFWCNPISGHNTLYWYLQNLGQGPELLIRYENEEAVDDSQLPKDRFSAERLKGVDSTLKIQPAELGDSAVYLCATRLNTGELFFGEGSRLTVL.

The rearrangement links TRBV5-6 to TRBJ2-1, with 7 bases that match TRBD2. Germline V gene data show CDR1 as SGHDT and CDR2 as YYEEEE. This CDR3 contains 16 residues. V lost 4 bases and J lost 4; bases outside the gene matches: 11. The CDR3 sequence: CASSPPGAGLYNEQFF. The CDR3 nucleotides are TGTGCCAGCAGCCCCCCGGGAGCGGGGCTTTACAATGAGCAGTTCTTC.

This clone was seen a single time. The chain couples TRBV28 to TRBJ1-2, with 7 positions matching TRBD1. V dropped 3 bases and J dropped 3; count of bases not matched to a gene: 4. The CDR3 has 14 residues. CDR1 MDHEN and CDR2 SYDVKM come from the germline V gene. CDR3 region: CASSLRDSYYGYTF. CDR3 coding DNA: TGTGCCAGCAGTTTGCGGGACAGCTACTATGGCTACACCTTC.

The chain recombines TRBV19 with TRBJ2-1, with D possibly being TRBD2 (5 bases). Trimming cost V 0 bases and J 0 bases, with 15 bases left between them. The CDR3 consists of 18 residues. The germline CDR1 and CDR2 sequences are LNHDA and SQIVND (reference sequence). The CDR3 loop reads CASSIELGLLSSYNEQFF. The CDR3 bases are TGTGCCAGTAGTATAGAATTAGGACTTCTGAGCTCCTACAATGAGCAGTTCTTC.

This chain's CDR3 is CASSGRFTDTQYF. CDR3 coding DNA: TGTGCCAGCAGTGGTAGGTTCACAGATACGCAGTATTTT. The chain is built from TRBV2 and TRBJ2-3; D is undetermined. Germline CDR1 is SNHLY and CDR2 is FYNNEI. CDR3 length: 13 amino acids. Trimming took off 4 bases at V and 2 bases at J, with 7 bases between the two ends. Using reference TRBV2 and TRBJ2-3 for the parts outside the CDR3, the full variable domain is EPEVTQTPSHQVTQMGQEVILRCVPISNHLYFYWYRQILGQKVEFLVSFYNNEISEKSEIFDDQFSVERPDGSNFTLKIRSTKLEDSAMYFCASSGRFTDTQYFGPGTRLTVL.

The genes are TRBV18 and TRBJ2-1; 11 positions match TRBD2. This CDR3 has 17 amino acids. The J segment lost 5 bases and the V segment lost 3 bases, leaving 9 bases of the junction unmatched. The germline V gene encodes CDR1 KGHSH and CDR2 LQKENI. The chain's CDR3 is CASSPKSSGGRDNEQFF. DNA for the CDR3: TGTGCCAGCTCACCCAAGTCTAGCGGGGGGCGGGACAATGAGCAGTTCTTC.

V gene TRBV6-1 combines with J gene TRBJ1-4; 8 nucleotides match TRBD1. Losses at the gene ends were 3 bases for V and 8 bases for J; bases not matched to a gene: 8. The CDR3 contains 15 residues. CDR1 and CDR2 (germline): MNHNS, SASEGT. The CDR3 nucleotides are TGTGCCAGCAGTGAGTTGCGACAGGGGCACGAAAAACTGTTTTTT. It encodes CASSELRQGHEKLFF.